This TCR beta chain was identified during a study of T cells after yellow fever vaccination. Study outcomes and limitations: Among primary-vaccination clones, most reappeared after the booster, at about 95% for CD4 and about 90% for CD8. A faster peak, day 5 versus 15, was reached by the weaker secondary response. Clonotype sharing between CD4 and CD8 compartments was small.

TCRdb used MiXCR to reprocess the 5' RACE reads, holding one entry per CDR3 protein. The data show 100,000 or so distinct CDR3 sequences, with 8.9% seen just once and roughly 17% held by the top ten. Germline V CDR1 and CDR2: SGHTA, FQGNSA. The CDR3 sequence is 14 residues long. Trimming removed 1 base from V and 7 bases from J, with 11 bases in between. This rearrangement joins TRBV7-2 to TRBJ1-5; D is unclear. This TCR was recovered from a man aged 18 to 30 who received the YFV17D yellow fever vaccine. The sequences come from CD8+ T cells not binding an NS4B(214-222) dextramer, sorted from PBMCs, collected around 15 days after the first yellow fever vaccination. In DNA form, the CDR3 reads TGTGCCAGCAGCTTAGGGCCAGTCCCCCAGCCCCAGCATTTT. It specifies CASSLGPVPQPQHF.